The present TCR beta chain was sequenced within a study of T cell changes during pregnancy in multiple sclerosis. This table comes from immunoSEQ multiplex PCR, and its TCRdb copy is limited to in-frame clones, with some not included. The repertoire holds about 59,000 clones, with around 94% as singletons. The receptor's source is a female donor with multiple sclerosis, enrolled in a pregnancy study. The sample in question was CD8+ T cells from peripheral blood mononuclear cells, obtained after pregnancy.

In DNA form, the CDR3 reads TGTGCCAGCAGCGAGCGCGGGACCTCCTACGAGCAGTACTTC. Its translation: CASSERGTSYEQYF. The genes are TRBV6-1 and TRBJ2-7, with D possibly being TRBD2 (6 bases). CDR1 and CDR2 from the germline V gene are MNHNS and SASEGT. The CDR3 loop spans 14 amino acids. V was shortened by 6 bases and J by 0 bases, with 12 bases between the two germline ends.